One sample yielded the 15 T cell receptor beta chains listed below, sequenced in a study of T cells after yellow fever vaccination. TCRdb processed the 5' RACE reads anew with MiXCR; each CDR3 protein has one entry. The sample has about 310,000 distinct CDR3 sequences, roughly 3.5% seen once; the top ten hold 20% to 30%. The source was PBMCs, collected on the day of the yellow fever booster vaccination. Receptors originate from a man younger than 35 who received the YFV17D yellow fever vaccine.

This clonotype was seen a few times. This chain uses TRBV7-6 with TRBJ2-7; D is unresolved. Germline V lookup: CDR1 SGHVS, CDR2 FNYEAQ. Trimming removed 5 bases from V and 0 bases from J, with 17 bases in between. This CDR3 is built from 16 residues. The CDR3 loop is CASSEGSRPGSYEQYF. CDR3 DNA: TGTGCCAGCAGCGAAGGTAGCAGGCCTGGCTCCTACGAGCAGTACTTC. The whole variable domain, filled in from reference TRBV7-6 and TRBJ2-7, reads GAGVSQSPRYKVTKRGQDVALRCDPISGHVSLYWYRQALGQGPEFLTYFNYEAQQDKSGLPNDRFSAERPEGSISTLTIQRTEQRDSAMYRCASSEGSRPGSYEQYFGPGTRLTVT.

The V gene is TRBV11-2, the J gene TRBJ2-7; D unresolved. In germline, CDR1 is SGHAT, CDR2 FQNNGV. The CDR3 is made up of 13 amino acids. The ends were cut back, 5 bases at V and 7 bases at J, with 15 bases in the middle. The DNA of the CDR3 is TGTGCCAGCAGCACCTACAAAGGCGGAGAGCAGTACGTC. Amino acid sequence: CASSTYKGGEQYV.

This clonotype was recorded many times. The rearrangement joins TRBV6-5 to TRBJ2-5, with D possibly TRBD1 on 6 matching bases. The CDR3 has 13 residues. CDR1 is MNHEY, CDR2 SVGAGI, per germline. V lost 7 bases to trimming and J lost 2 bases, with 11 bases between them. The CDR3: CASTNRAQETQYF. CDR3 bases: TGTGCCAGCACTAACAGGGCTCAAGAGACCCAGTACTTC.

This clonotype was counted at least ten times. The chain has TRBV12-3 or TRBV12-4 and TRBJ1-5; D is unresolved. The CDR3 length is 12 residues. V lost 6 bases, J lost 4 bases, and 7 bases lay in between. The CDR3 nucleotides read TGTGCCAGCAGAGGCCCAAATCAGCCCCAGCATTTT. This sequence encodes CASRGPNQPQHF.

This chain links TRBV19 with TRBJ2-7; D possibly matches TRBD1 or TRBD2 (5 bases each). The CDR3 is 13 amino acids. Germline V gives CDR1 LNHDA, CDR2 SQIVND (reference sequence). V gave up 4 bases and J gave up 3 bases, with 10 bases separating them. The CDR3 DNA sequence: TGTGCCAGTAGTACCGGGGCGGGCTACGAGCAGTACGTC. This sequence encodes CASSTGAGYEQYV.

Ten or more counts support this clonotype. This chain joins TRBV7-9 and TRBJ2-3; TRBD1 matches 7 bases. The CDR3 sequence is 14 residues long. The J segment lost 6 bases and the V segment lost 3 bases, leaving 6 bases of the junction unmatched. Germline CDR1 reads SEHNR; CDR2 reads FQNEAQ (reference sequence). The CDR3 bases are TGTGCCAGCAGCTTGGACCTAGGGGGCGATACGCAGTATTTT. Translation gives CASSLDLGGDTQYF.

This clonotype was seen a few times. The rearrangement joins TRBV28 to TRBJ2-7, with 8 bases fitting TRBD1. CDR1 and CDR2 (germline): MDHEN, SYDVKM. The CDR3 spans 15 residues. With V trimmed by 4 bases and J by 0 bases, 5 bases remained unmatched. The CDR3 spells CASSWTGPYSYEQYV. The CDR3 DNA sequence: TGTGCCAGCAGTTGGACAGGGCCCTACTCCTACGAGCAGTACGTC.

This clonotype appeared a few times. V usage is TRBV7-2 and J usage is TRBJ1-2, with a weak D call TRBD1 (6 bases). This CDR3 has 12 amino acids. V was clipped by 6 bases and J by 4 bases, with 9 bases between them. Per the germline V gene, CDR1 is SGHTA and CDR2 is FQGNSA. The DNA for the CDR3 is TGTGCCAGCAGACAGGGACCCTATGGCTACACCTTC. Amino acid sequence: CASRQGPYGYTF.

This clonotype was seen at least ten times. The rearrangement uses TRBV24-1 and TRBJ2-5; 9 bases line up with TRBD2. The CDR3 covers 13 residues. In germline, CDR1 is KGHDR, CDR2 SFDVKD. J gave up 4 bases and V 6 bases, and 2 bases lay outside the gene matches. CDR3 sequence: CATSPSGVETQYF. Written as DNA, the CDR3 is TGTGCCACCAGTCCTAGCGGGGTAGAGACCCAGTACTTC.

The rearrangement joins TRBV20-1 to TRBJ2-3; D gene uncertain. Trimming pared 7 bases from V and 2 bases from J, leaving 13 bases between. The germline gives CDR1 DFQATT, CDR2 SNEGSKA (reference sequence). The CDR3 runs to 13 residues. The CDR3 spells CSGRGGSTDTQYF. DNA for the CDR3: TGCAGTGGCCGTGGCGGCTCCACAGATACGCAGTATTTT.

The V gene is TRBV6-5, the J gene TRBJ1-5; D is perhaps TRBD1 (5 bases). This CDR3 region has 13 residues. The ends were cut back, 5 bases at V and 6 bases at J, with 11 bases in the middle. CDR1 and CDR2 from the germline V gene are MNHEY and SVGAGI. The CDR3 DNA sequence: TGTGCCAGCAGTCCCCGGGACCGTCAGCCCCAGCATTTT. The encoded protein is CASSPRDRQPQHF.

The rearrangement links TRBV12-3 or TRBV12-4 to TRBJ1-6; no clear D gene. There are 14 residues in the CDR3. V shed 4 bases and J shed 9 bases, with 13 bases lying between them. DNA for the CDR3: TGTGCCAGCAGTTCTGAACGGTATGGTTCACCCCTCCACTTT. The encoded protein is CASSSERYGSPLHF.

The CDR3 DNA follows: TGCGCCAGCAGCTTGGATCTGCGGGGGGGCCTTTGGAGCGACAATGAGCAGTTCTTC. Its protein is CASSLDLRGGLWSDNEQFF. The V call is TRBV5-1, the J call TRBJ2-1, with TRBD2 matching over 9 bases. CDR3 length: 19 residues. CDR1 is SGHRS, CDR2 YFSETQ, per germline. The V segment lost 0 bases and the J segment 5 bases; nucleotides outside the gene matches: 15.

The chain has TRBV20-1 and TRBJ1-5; perhaps TRBD1 as D (5 bases). The germline CDR1 and CDR2 sequences are DFQATT and SNEGSKA (reference sequence). Trimming left V 4 bases short and J 2 bases short, with 12 bases between. This CDR3 comprises 14 residues. The CDR3 sequence is CSATQGGGNQPQHF. CDR3 DNA sequence: TGCAGTGCTACCCAGGGAGGTGGCAATCAGCCCCAGCATTTT.

There are a few counts of this clonotype. The chain combines TRBV5-1 with TRBJ2-1; tentative D call: TRBD2 (7 bases). In germline, CDR1 is SGHRS, CDR2 YFSETQ. This CDR3 region has 16 residues. V was clipped by 4 bases and J by 0 bases, with 14 bases between them. The CDR3 nucleotides are TGCGCCAGCAGCGGAGGGGGGGCCCTCTCCTACAATGAGCAGTTCTTC. It specifies CASSGGGALSYNEQFF.